The 20 T cell receptor beta chains below were found in one sample sequenced in a study of CD8+CD57+ T cells in acquired aplastic anemia. CDR3 and TCR beta VDJ profiling relied on genomic DNA as the template. One entry per CDR3 protein results from TCRdb running MiXCR on the reads. The data contain roughly 180,000 distinct CDR3 sequences, 40% to 55% of them singletons. The sample consisted of sorted CD4+, CD8+, or CD8+CD57+ T cells (not recorded which) from PBMCs. These receptor sequences come from a human donor in good health.

This clonotype has ten or more counts. V gene TRBV4-2 combines with J gene TRBJ2-3; 11 nucleotides agree with TRBD2. The CDR3 loop spans 18 amino acids. CDR1 is LGHNA, CDR2 YNFKEQ, per germline. Trimming cost V 3 bases and J 4 bases; bases outside gene matches: 12. The CDR3 loop reads CASSQLTSGSGVADTQYF. DNA for the CDR3: TGTGCCAGCAGCCAGCTTACTAGCGGGAGTGGGGTGGCAGATACGCAGTATTTT.

This clonotype has at least ten counts. The gene calls are TRBV20-1 and TRBJ2-5, with TRBD2 matching 7 bases. The V segment lost 4 bases and the J segment 2 bases; nucleotides outside the gene matches: 13. The CDR3 sequence is 16 residues long. The germline V gene encodes CDR1 DFQATT and CDR2 SNEGSKA (reference sequence). CDR3: CSATSPWEGTQETQYF. CDR3 DNA: TGCAGTGCTACATCCCCATGGGAGGGAACTCAAGAGACCCAGTACTTC.

This clonotype occurred many times. CDR3 protein: CASSALLRAAPSTDTQYF. The DNA of the CDR3 is TGTGCCAGCAGCGCTTTGCTGAGAGCGGCCCCTAGCACAGATACGCAGTATTTT. The rearrangement links TRBV9 to TRBJ2-3; TRBD2 might be the D (5 bases). Germline-derived CDR1 and CDR2 are SGDLS and YYNGEE. This CDR3 has 18 amino acids. V lost 3 bases and J 0 bases, leaving 20 bases between the germline ends.

The sample holds a few counts of this clonotype. This chain joins TRBV4-1 and TRBJ1-4; TRBD1 matches at 8 bases. The CDR3 spans 18 residues. CDR1 MGHRA and CDR2 YSYEKL come from the germline V gene. The J segment lost 5 bases and the V segment lost 2 bases, leaving 13 bases of the junction unmatched. CDR3 protein: CASSQFGQGVGGNEKLFF. CDR3 nucleotides: TGCGCCAGCAGCCAATTCGGACAGGGAGTCGGGGGAAATGAAAAACTGTTTTTT.

This sequence joins TRBV24-1 and TRBJ2-1, with D unclear. The germline V gene has CDR1 KGHDR and CDR2 SFDVKD. The CDR3 runs 12 residues. V was pared by 7 bases and J by 6 bases, with 9 bases between. This CDR3 is CATRGDRNEQFF. CDR3 nucleotides: TGTGCCACCAGAGGAGACCGCAATGAGCAGTTCTTC.

This clonotype was recorded at least ten times. V is TRBV4-2 and J is TRBJ2-3; D gene ambiguous. CDR3 length equals 12 residues. Germline CDR1 and CDR2: LGHNA and YNFKEQ. The V gene lost 0 bases and the J gene lost 3 bases, with 1 base spanning the gap. CDR3 region: CASSQETDTQYF. In DNA form, the CDR3 reads TGTGCCAGCAGCCAAGAAACAGATACGCAGTATTTT.

The table lists this clonotype with many counts. The CDR3 spells CSARETGVNTEAFF. CDR3 DNA sequence: TGCAGTGCTAGAGAGACAGGGGTGAACACTGAAGCTTTCTTT. The chain employs TRBV20-1 and TRBJ1-1, with 8 nucleotides matching TRBD1. The trim removed 0 bases at V and 0 bases at J, leaving 0 bases unmatched. In germline, CDR1 is DFQATT, CDR2 SNEGSKA (reference sequence). The CDR3 extends over 14 amino acids.

The genes are TRBV5-1 and TRBJ1-2, with a weak D call TRBD1 (5 bases). The CDR3 is 15 residues long. Germline loops: CDR1 SGHRS, CDR2 YFSETQ. The V end was cut by 4 bases, the J end by 12 bases, with 25 bases between. CDR3 coding DNA: TGCGCCAGCAGCCAGGCGCCCCAGGGATCCAGCGGCAACACCTTC. Its translation: CASSQAPQGSSGNTF.

Many counts were recorded for this clonotype. The V call is TRBV6-4, the J call TRBJ2-7; the match to TRBD1 covers 9 bases. J was trimmed by 4 bases and V by 2 bases; bases with no gene match: 9. The CDR3 covers 16 residues. Germline loops: CDR1 MRHNA, CDR2 SNTAGT. CDR3: CASSDPRDREFYEQYF. CDR3 nucleotides: TGTGCCAGCAGTGACCCCCGGGACAGGGAGTTTTACGAGCAGTACTTC.

A few counts support this clonotype. This chain connects TRBV18 to TRBJ1-1; D possibly corresponds to TRBD1 (5 bases). In germline, CDR1 is KGHSH, CDR2 LQKENI. This CDR3 is built from 14 residues. V lost 1 base and J 5 bases, leaving 11 bases between the germline ends. The CDR3 region is CASSPLEGRTEAFF. CDR3 DNA: TGTGCCAGCTCACCACTAGAGGGGCGGACTGAAGCTTTCTTT.

This clonotype was seen many times. The chain employs TRBV4-1 and TRBJ1-3; 7 bases are a match to TRBD1. V trimming: 4 bases; J trimming: 3 bases; junction bases outside the gene matches: 9. The CDR3 consists of 16 residues. CDR1 MGHRA and CDR2 YSYEKL come from the germline V gene. The CDR3 reads CASSLARGNSGNTIYF. CDR3 bases: TGCGCCAGCAGCCTCGCCAGGGGGAATAGTGGAAACACCATATATTTT.

The chain combines TRBV18 with TRBJ2-6; 8 nucleotides agree with TRBD1. The V and J ends lost 3 bases and 0 bases, in that order; junction bases with no gene match: 1. The CDR3 runs 16 residues. CDR1 is KGHSH, CDR2 LQKENI, per germline. This CDR3 reads CASSPGQVSGANVLTF. The CDR3 DNA sequence: TGTGCCAGCTCACCGGGACAGGTCTCTGGGGCCAACGTCCTGACTTTC.

The chain employs TRBV9 and TRBJ2-3, with D uncertain. V lost 5 bases, J lost 2 bases, and 12 bases lay in between. Germline V gene lookup returns CDR1 SGDLS and CDR2 YYNGEE. This CDR3 region has 14 residues. The CDR3 DNA is TGTGCCAGCAGTTTCCTGGACCCCACAGATACGCAGTATTTT. It codes for CASSFLDPTDTQYF.

This clonotype was recorded at least ten times. The V gene is TRBV7-2, the J gene TRBJ2-2; D is undetermined. Trimming took off 3 bases at V and 4 bases at J, with 6 bases between the two ends. The CDR3 is 13 amino acids. The germline V gene encodes CDR1 SGHTA and CDR2 FQGNSA. The chain's CDR3 is CASSLERTGELFF. The CDR3 nucleotides are TGTGCCAGCAGCTTGGAACGCACCGGGGAGCTGTTTTTT.

As for this clonotype: A much more abundant neighbour one base away suggests this may be a read error. The J gene is TRBJ2-5, the V gene TRBV7-4; D perhaps matches TRBD1 (5 bases). Between the trimmed V and J ends, which lost 5 bases and 11 bases, there was a span of 24 bases. The CDR3 contains 15 residues. Per the germline V gene, CDR1 is SGHVT and CDR2 is SQSDAQ. The CDR3 sequence: CASSKDNQAYNEQYF. The CDR3 coding sequence is TGTGCCAGCAGCAAGGACAACCAAGCCTACAATGAGCAGTACTTC.

In its sample, this clonotype was seen many times. The chain employs TRBV29-1 and TRBJ1-1; 8 bases agree with TRBD1. The CDR3 is 13 residues long. In germline, CDR1 is SQVTM, CDR2 ANQGSEA. The trim removed 6 bases at V and 1 base at J, leaving 4 bases unmatched. This CDR3 reads CSVLDRGNTEAFF. The CDR3 DNA reads as TGCAGCGTCCTCGACAGGGGGAACACTGAAGCTTTCTTT.

The table lists this clonotype with many counts. The rearrangement uses TRBV27 and TRBJ2-7, with TRBD1 matching 8 bases. The CDR3 has 13 amino acids. The V and J ends lost 3 bases and 6 bases, in that order; junction bases with no gene match: 4. The germline V gene encodes CDR1 MNHEY and CDR2 SMNVEV (reference sequence). The CDR3 region is CASSFTRGREQYF. In DNA form, the CDR3 reads TGTGCCAGCAGTTTTACCAGGGGGCGCGAGCAGTACTTC.

This clonotype occurred many times. V usage is TRBV12-3 or TRBV12-4 and J usage is TRBJ2-5, with 11 bases fitting TRBD2. The trim removed 4 bases at V and 4 bases at J, leaving 5 bases unmatched. This CDR3 is built from 15 residues. The CDR3 coding sequence is TGTGCCAGCAGTTGGCTAGCGGGAGGAGGAGAGACCCAGTACTTC. Amino acid sequence: CASSWLAGGGETQYF.

Concerning this clonotype: The junction shows a germline mismatch at one end, possibly a read error. The rearrangement links TRBV2 to TRBJ1-1; maybe TRBD1 (6 bases). Germline V lookup: CDR1 SNHLY, CDR2 FYNNEI. CDR3 size: 12 residues. The CDR3 coding sequence is TGTGCCAGCAGGCTGGCGGGGGCTGACGCTTTCTTT. Encoded protein: CASRLAGADAFF.

This clonotype has just a few counts. The rearrangement links TRBV3-1 to TRBJ2-7; D is unclear. This CDR3 is 13 amino acids long. Germline CDR1 and CDR2: LGHDT and YNNKEL (reference sequence). The germline V and J ends were trimmed by 3 bases and 2 bases, with 8 bases remaining between them. CDR3 DNA sequence: TGTGCCAGCAGCCAGTCAGGAACCTACGAGCAGTACTTC. This translates into CASSQSGTYEQYF.